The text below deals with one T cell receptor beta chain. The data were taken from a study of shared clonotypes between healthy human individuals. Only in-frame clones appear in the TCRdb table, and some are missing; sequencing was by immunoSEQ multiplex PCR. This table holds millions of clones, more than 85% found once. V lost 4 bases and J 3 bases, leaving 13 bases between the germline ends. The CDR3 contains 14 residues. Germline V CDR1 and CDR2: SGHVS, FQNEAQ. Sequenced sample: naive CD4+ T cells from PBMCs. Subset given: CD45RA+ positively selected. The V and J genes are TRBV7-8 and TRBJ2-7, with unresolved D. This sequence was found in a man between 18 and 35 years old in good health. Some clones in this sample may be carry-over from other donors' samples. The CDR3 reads CASSWLAVVYEQYF. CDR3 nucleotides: TGTGCCAGCAGCTGGTTGGCAGTTGTCTACGAGCAGTACTTC.